This TCR beta chain was captured in a study of regulatory T cells in long-lasting Graves disease. Findings and limits, study-wide: The study found persistent patients shared more public clonotypes (roughly 2,600) than new patients (about 880). TCR diversity in persistent Graves' patients was below that of newly diagnosed ones.

V was pared by 6 bases and J by 3 bases, with 14 bases between. CDR3 length: 14 amino acids. CDR1 is LGHNT, CDR2 FRNRAP, per germline. Library construction for TCR beta used iRepertoire HTBI primers and Arm-PCR of CDR3 regions. TCRdb used MiXCR to reprocess the multiplex PCR reads, holding one entry per CDR3 protein. The sample has 400,000 or so distinct CDR3 sequences, around 22% seen once. Sample time point: persistent/refractory GD, antithyroid drugs over 5 years with positive TRAb. Scientists built the TCR library using RNA that was extracted from PBMCs. Peripheral blood, 7.5 to 9.5 milliliters per patient, was collected in EDTA tubes. This clonotype has a handful of counts. The antigen remains undetermined.

Sample: peripheral blood mononuclear cells (PBMCs), taken when the disease was refractory, from a patient treated with antithyroid drugs. The sequence came from a female donor with Graves disease. This chain links TRBV12-5 with TRBJ1-2; a possible D gene is TRBD1 (5 bases). CDR3 bases: TGTGCTAGTGGAGTAGGGGACGGGGACTATGGCTACACCTTC. It codes for CASGVGDGDYGYTF.